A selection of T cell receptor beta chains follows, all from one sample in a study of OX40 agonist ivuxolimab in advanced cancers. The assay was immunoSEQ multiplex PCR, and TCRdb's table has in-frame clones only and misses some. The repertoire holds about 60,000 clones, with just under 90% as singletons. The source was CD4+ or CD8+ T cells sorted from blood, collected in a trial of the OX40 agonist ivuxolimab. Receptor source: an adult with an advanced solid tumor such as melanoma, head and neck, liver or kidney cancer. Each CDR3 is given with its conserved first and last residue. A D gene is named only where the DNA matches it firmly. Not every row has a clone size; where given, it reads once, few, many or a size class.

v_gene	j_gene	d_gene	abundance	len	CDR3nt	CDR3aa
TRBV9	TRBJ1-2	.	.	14	TGTGCCAGCAGCGTAGAGGTGAGCAACTATGGCTACACCTTC	CASSVEVSNYGYTF
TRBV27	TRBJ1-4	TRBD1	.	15	TGTGCCAGCAGCTCAGGGCAGGACAGGGTAGGAAAACTGTTTTTT	CASSSGQDRVGKLFF
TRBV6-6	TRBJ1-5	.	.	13	TGTGCCAGCAGTCAGACAGGAAAGCAGCCCCAGCATTTT	CASSQTGKQPQHF
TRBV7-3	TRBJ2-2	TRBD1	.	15	TGTGCCAGCAGCGCCCGACAGGGGAACACCGGGGAGCTGTTTTTT	CASSARQGNTGELFF
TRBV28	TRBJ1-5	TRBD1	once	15	TGTGCCAGCAGTTGGACAGGGGGCAGTAGTCAGCCCCAGCATTTT	CASSWTGGSSQPQHF
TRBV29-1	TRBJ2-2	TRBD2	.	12	TGCAGCGTTGATGCGGGAGCCGGGGAGCTGTTTTTT	CSVDAGAGELFF
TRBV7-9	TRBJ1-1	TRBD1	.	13	TGTGCCAGCAGCAAAGAACAGGGGGCTACGGCTTTCTTT	CASSKEQGATAFF
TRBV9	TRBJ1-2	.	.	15	TGTGCCAGCAGCGTAGGGGTGTCGGGCCTCTATGGCTACACCTTC	CASSVGVSGLYGYTF
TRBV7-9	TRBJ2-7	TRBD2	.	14	TGTGCCAGCAGCTTAGCTAGCGGGGCGGGGGAGCAGTACTTC	CASSLASGAGEQYF
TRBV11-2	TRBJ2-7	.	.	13	TGTGCCAGCAGCAAAACGCCTACTAGCGAGCAGTACTTC	CASSKTPTSEQYF
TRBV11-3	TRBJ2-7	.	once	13	TGTGCCAGCGGGCGGGACCCCTTGGGCGAGCAGTACTTC	CASGRDPLGEQYF
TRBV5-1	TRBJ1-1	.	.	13	TGCGCCAGCAGCCGTATGGAGAACACTGAAGCTTTCTTT	CASSRMENTEAFF
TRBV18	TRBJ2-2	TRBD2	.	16	TGTGCCAGCGTTCCTAGCGGGGGGCCGAGGACCGGGGAGCTGTTTTTT	CASVPSGGPRTGELFF
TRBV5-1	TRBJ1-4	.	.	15	TGCGCCAGCAGCTTGGCCGGGGCCGGGAAGGAAAAACTGTTTTTT	CASSLAGAGKEKLFF
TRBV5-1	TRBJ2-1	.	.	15	TGCGCCAGCAGCTATCGACAGGCGAGCTACAATGAGCAGTTCTTC	CASSYRQASYNEQFF
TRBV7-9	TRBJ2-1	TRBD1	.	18	TGTGCCAGCAGCTCCAATCCGACAGGGACAAGGGTATACAATGAGCAGTTCTTC	CASSSNPTGTRVYNEQFF
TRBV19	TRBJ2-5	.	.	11	TGTGCCAGTAAGTCGGGGGAGACCCAGTACTTC	CASKSGETQYF
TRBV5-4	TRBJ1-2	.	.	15	TGTGCCAGCACCCGCGGGGGGGGCGTTCCCTATGGCTACACCTTC	CASTRGGGVPYGYTF
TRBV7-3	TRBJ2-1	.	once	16	TGTGCCAGCAGCACCTACTCCCCCAACTCCTACAATGAGCAGTTCTTC	CASSTYSPNSYNEQFF
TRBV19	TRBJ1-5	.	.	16	TGTGCCAGTAGTATCTATCACATGAATAGCAATCAGCCCCAGCATTTT	CASSIYHMNSNQPQHF
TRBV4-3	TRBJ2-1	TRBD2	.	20	TGCGCCAGCAGCCAAGATCGAGGACTAGCGGGAGGGCCCGGTCTCAATGAGCAGTTCTTC	CASSQDRGLAGGPGLNEQFF
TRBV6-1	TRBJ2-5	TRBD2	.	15	TGTGCCAGCAGTGAAACTAGCGGGGAGTGGGAGACCCAGTACTTC	CASSETSGEWETQYF
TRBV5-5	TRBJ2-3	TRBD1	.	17	TGTGCCAGCAAACTTGATGTCTTCCAGGGGGCAGGGGATACGCAGTATTTT	CASKLDVFQGAGDTQYF
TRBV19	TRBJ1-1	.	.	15	TGTGCCAGTCCAGGTCCGGGGCCTCGGGGCACTGAAGCTTTCTTT	CASPGPGPRGTEAFF
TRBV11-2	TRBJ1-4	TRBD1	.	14	TGTGCCAGCAGCCCGACAGGGGTCACTGAAAAACTGTTTTTT	CASSPTGVTEKLFF